This is a list of T cell receptor beta chains from one sample in a study of somatic mutations in cytotoxic T cells in rheumatoid arthritis. Clones were read by immunoSEQ multiplex PCR, and TCRdb kept only the in-frame ones, dropping some. The top ten clones hold around a third of a sample with under 5,000 clones, 70% to 90% of them seen once. Sequencing input: CD8+ T cells sorted from blood. Source of these receptors: a woman aged 50 to 60 with rheumatoid arthritis. Both conserved end residues are part of each CDR3. The order of the fields is CDR3 protein, V gene, J gene.

CDR3aa: CAISLAGGEQFF
v_gene: TRBV10-3
j_gene: TRBJ2-1

CDR3aa: CASSSGPGREQFF
v_gene: TRBV7-3
j_gene: TRBJ2-1

CDR3aa: CASSRTGLSGYTF
v_gene: TRBV27
j_gene: TRBJ1-2

CDR3aa: CASSPAPETTYNEQFF
v_gene: TRBV4-1
j_gene: TRBJ2-1

CDR3aa: CASSLEQGRAYGYTF
v_gene: TRBV5-4
j_gene: TRBJ1-2

CDR3aa: CASSLGAKAYEQYF
v_gene: TRBV11-2
j_gene: TRBJ2-7

CDR3aa: CASSGWTGNTEAFF
v_gene: TRBV5-1
j_gene: TRBJ1-1

CDR3aa: CASSQHSGLIRYEQYF
v_gene: TRBV4-1
j_gene: TRBJ2-7

CDR3aa: CASSLIFNGDQQYF
v_gene: TRBV7-6
j_gene: TRBJ2-5

CDR3aa: CSARGGLKGEQFF
v_gene: TRBV29-1
j_gene: TRBJ2-1

CDR3aa: CASSALNSPLHF
v_gene: TRBV5-1
j_gene: TRBJ1-6

CDR3aa: CASSLEADSNWNNEQFF
v_gene: TRBV7-6
j_gene: TRBJ2-1

CDR3aa: CASSPRTGFGNTIYF
v_gene: TRBV9
j_gene: TRBJ1-3

CDR3aa: CASSYGGVSYGYTF
v_gene: TRBV6-5
j_gene: TRBJ1-2

CDR3aa: CAISQGRDTQYF
v_gene: TRBV10-3
j_gene: TRBJ2-3

CDR3aa: CASSFSVTGELFF
v_gene: TRBV5-8
j_gene: TRBJ2-2

CDR3aa: CASSEGLAGGTDTQYF
v_gene: TRBV6-1
j_gene: TRBJ2-3

CDR3aa: CASSLGGQGGSGANVLTF
v_gene: TRBV13
j_gene: TRBJ2-6

CDR3aa: CAISLQGYSNQPQHF
v_gene: TRBV10-3
j_gene: TRBJ1-5

CDR3aa: CASSIDVGRRSYEQYF
v_gene: TRBV19
j_gene: -

CDR3aa: CASSLDFGQGSYEQYF
v_gene: TRBV5-1
j_gene: TRBJ2-7

CDR3aa: CATSRDLGGGKWGGELFF
v_gene: TRBV15
j_gene: TRBJ2-2

CDR3aa: CASSLGRGVNEKLFF
v_gene: TRBV7-6
j_gene: TRBJ1-4

CDR3aa: CASSWNRVDTEAFF
v_gene: TRBV5-1
j_gene: TRBJ1-1

CDR3aa: CASSDPVAEAFF
v_gene: TRBV2
j_gene: TRBJ1-1

CDR3aa: CASSFGATNEKLFF
v_gene: TRBV11-2
j_gene: TRBJ1-4

CDR3aa: CASSEEGLAGVSREQFF
v_gene: TRBV6-1
j_gene: TRBJ2-1

CDR3aa: CASSLGDRENDGYTF
v_gene: TRBV7-2
j_gene: TRBJ1-2

CDR3aa: CASSEISGSNQPQHF
v_gene: TRBV6-1
j_gene: TRBJ1-5

CDR3aa: CASSLVVRQGGSVEAFF
v_gene: TRBV7-8
j_gene: TRBJ1-1

CDR3aa: CASRGHRGRVGETQYF
v_gene: TRBV7-8
j_gene: TRBJ2-5

CDR3aa: CASSLEGTSFTDTQYF
v_gene: TRBV7-6
j_gene: TRBJ2-3

CDR3aa: CASSELGDPHQGDTEAFF
v_gene: TRBV10-1
j_gene: TRBJ1-1

CDR3aa: CASKWTFNTEAFF
v_gene: TRBV6-6
j_gene: TRBJ1-1

CDR3aa: CASNLRDIPYGYTF
v_gene: TRBV2
j_gene: TRBJ1-2

CDR3aa: CASSQTGTAAYGYTF
v_gene: TRBV14
j_gene: TRBJ1-2

CDR3aa: CASSLLGGGSYNEQFF
v_gene: TRBV5-1
j_gene: TRBJ2-1

CDR3aa: CATSRDRQVAYGYTF
v_gene: TRBV15
j_gene: TRBJ1-2

CDR3aa: CASSFVLGSEAFF
v_gene: TRBV27
j_gene: TRBJ1-1

CDR3aa: CASSLEGAGTGELFF
v_gene: TRBV5-1
j_gene: TRBJ2-2

CDR3aa: CASSATGTEAFF
v_gene: TRBV2
j_gene: TRBJ1-1

CDR3aa: CASSLVLIRADTQYF
v_gene: TRBV5-1
j_gene: TRBJ2-3

CDR3aa: CASSAGGNYGYTF
v_gene: TRBV9
j_gene: TRBJ1-2

CDR3aa: CASSYRVTGELFF
v_gene: TRBV7-7
j_gene: TRBJ2-2

CDR3aa: CASSLLGTEYEQYF
v_gene: TRBV27
j_gene: TRBJ2-7

CDR3aa: CAISEPTGGTRQREAQYF
v_gene: TRBV10-3
j_gene: TRBJ2-5

CDR3aa: CASSTSGTAINGYTF
v_gene: TRBV27
j_gene: TRBJ1-2

CDR3aa: CASSPPRDRGSYNEQFF
v_gene: TRBV18
j_gene: TRBJ2-1

CDR3aa: CASSLLYRGTEAFF
v_gene: TRBV11-2
j_gene: TRBJ1-1

CDR3aa: CASSPTGQAADTQYF
v_gene: TRBV6-4
j_gene: TRBJ2-3

CDR3aa: CASSEDRSYEQYF
v_gene: TRBV6-1
j_gene: TRBJ2-7

CDR3aa: CASSYSVRQETQYF
v_gene: TRBV6-6
j_gene: TRBJ2-5

CDR3aa: CASSVGQGYNEQFF
v_gene: TRBV10-1
j_gene: TRBJ2-1

CDR3aa: CASSSYRGGLGEQYF
v_gene: TRBV5-1
j_gene: TRBJ2-7

CDR3aa: CATSRDRGGGGYGYTF
v_gene: TRBV15
j_gene: TRBJ1-2

CDR3aa: CASSKVKQGENSPLHF
v_gene: TRBV21-1
j_gene: TRBJ1-6

CDR3aa: CASSIAGGDEQYF
v_gene: TRBV19
j_gene: TRBJ2-7